The rows below give T cell receptor beta chains drawn from one sample of a study of memory CD4+ T cells and cytomegalovirus serostatus. Generated by immunoSEQ multiplex PCR, the TCRdb table keeps only in-frame clones and is missing some. The sample lists 60,000 or so clones; roughly 84% were seen once. Material: memory CD4+ T cells from blood. The receptors here all came from an adult in good health and CMV-seronegative. Some clones in this sample may be carry-over from other donors' samples. Both conserved end residues are part of each CDR3. The order of the fields is V gene, clone size, J gene, D gene, CDR3 protein, CDR3 DNA. A D gene is named only where the DNA matches it firmly. Clone size is given for some rows only: seen once, a few or many times, or a class if the clone is expanded.

V gene: TRBV7-9; clone size: .; J gene: TRBJ2-1; D gene: TRBD2; CDR3 protein: CASTQFPSGRAGNEQFF; CDR3 DNA: TGTGCCAGCACCCAGTTCCCCAGCGGGAGGGCCGGCAATGAGCAGTTCTTC
V gene: TRBV7-6; clone size: .; J gene: TRBJ1-4; D gene: .; CDR3 protein: CASSLETAYNEKLFF; CDR3 DNA: TGTGCCAGCAGCTTAGAAACAGCCTATAATGAAAAACTGTTTTTT
V gene: TRBV28; clone size: .; J gene: TRBJ2-7; D gene: TRBD1; CDR3 protein: CASRSGQARNEQYF; CDR3 DNA: TGTGCCAGCAGGAGTGGACAGGCGAGAAACGAGCAGTACTTC
V gene: TRBV4-1; clone size: .; J gene: TRBJ1-2; D gene: .; CDR3 protein: CASSQEGGTGNPYGYTF; CDR3 DNA: TGCGCCAGCAGCCAAGAAGGGGGAACAGGGAACCCCTATGGCTACACCTTC
V gene: TRBV19; clone size: .; J gene: TRBJ2-1; D gene: TRBD2; CDR3 protein: CASSPSGRVTEQFF; CDR3 DNA: TGTGCCAGTAGTCCTAGCGGGAGGGTCACTGAGCAGTTCTTC
V gene: TRBV2; clone size: once; J gene: TRBJ1-2; D gene: .; CDR3 protein: CASSVIREGDGYTF; CDR3 DNA: TGTGCCAGCAGTGTGATCAGGGAAGGGGATGGCTACACCTTC
V gene: TRBV27; clone size: once; J gene: TRBJ2-7; D gene: TRBD2; CDR3 protein: CASSFLAGSSYEQYF; CDR3 DNA: TGTGCCAGCAGTTTTTTAGCGGGTAGCTCCTACGAGCAGTACTTC
V gene: TRBV27; clone size: .; J gene: TRBJ1-2; D gene: .; CDR3 protein: CASSLSGLGYTF; CDR3 DNA: TGTGCCAGCAGTTTATCGGGGCTCGGCTACACCTTC
V gene: TRBV2; clone size: .; J gene: TRBJ2-5; D gene: TRBD2; CDR3 protein: CASSDRLAGLETQYF; CDR3 DNA: TGTGCCAGCAGTGACCGACTAGCGGGATTAGAGACCCAGTACTTC
V gene: TRBV5-1; clone size: .; J gene: TRBJ1-2; D gene: .; CDR3 protein: CASSSEVGGYGYTF; CDR3 DNA: TGCGCCAGCAGCTCGGAGGTGGGAGGGTATGGCTACACCTTC
V gene: TRBV15; clone size: few; J gene: TRBJ1-4; D gene: .; CDR3 protein: CATTTPPTGPNEKLFF; CDR3 DNA: TGTGCCACCACCACACCGCCGACAGGACCTAATGAAAAACTGTTTTTT
V gene: TRBV19; clone size: few; J gene: TRBJ1-1; D gene: .; CDR3 protein: CASSIGLSLTALREAFF; CDR3 DNA: TGTGCCAGTAGTATAGGCTTGTCGCTTACTGCTCTTCGGGAAGCTTTCTTT
V gene: TRBV19; clone size: .; J gene: TRBJ2-3; D gene: .; CDR3 protein: CASSTGDDTDTQYF; CDR3 DNA: TGTGCCAGTAGTACAGGGGATGACACAGATACGCAGTATTTT
V gene: TRBV4-1; clone size: .; J gene: TRBJ1-1; D gene: .; CDR3 protein: CASSLRVNTEAFF; CDR3 DNA: TGCGCCAGCAGCCTCAGGGTGAACACTGAAGCTTTCTTT
V gene: TRBV27; clone size: .; J gene: TRBJ2-7; D gene: TRBD1; CDR3 protein: CASSLVGQRLLTSQTGTHEQYF; CDR3 DNA: TGTGCCAGCAGTTTAGTAGGCCAGCGTTTACTTACGTCACAGACAGGGACCCACGAGCAGTACTTC
V gene: TRBV5-6; clone size: .; J gene: TRBJ1-1; D gene: .; CDR3 protein: CASSLGLGAEAFF; CDR3 DNA: TGTGCCAGCAGCTTGGGCCTTGGCGCTGAAGCTTTCTTT
V gene: TRBV11-2; clone size: .; J gene: TRBJ2-2; D gene: TRBD1; CDR3 protein: CASSLGQGNTGELFF; CDR3 DNA: TGTGCCAGCAGCTTGGGACAGGGTAACACCGGGGAGCTGTTTTTT
V gene: TRBV7-3; clone size: .; J gene: TRBJ1-2; D gene: .; CDR3 protein: CASSPGPERGGYTF; CDR3 DNA: TGTGCCAGCAGCCCGGGACCGGAGCGAGGTGGCTACACCTTC
V gene: TRBV15; clone size: .; J gene: TRBJ2-7; D gene: .; CDR3 protein: CATSSTPYDEQYF; CDR3 DNA: TGTGCCACCAGCAGTACGCCGTACGACGAGCAGTACTTC
V gene: TRBV4-2; clone size: .; J gene: TRBJ2-3; D gene: TRBD2; CDR3 protein: CASSQGGGSGTDTQYF; CDR3 DNA: TGTGCCAGCAGCCAAGGGGGCGGGAGCGGCACAGATACGCAGTATTTT
V gene: TRBV4-3; clone size: .; J gene: TRBJ2-1; D gene: TRBD2; CDR3 protein: CASSQDLSSGSYNEQFF; CDR3 DNA: TGCGCCAGCAGCCAAGATTTGTCTAGCGGTTCCTACAATGAGCAGTTCTTC
V gene: TRBV28; clone size: few; J gene: TRBJ1-5; D gene: .; CDR3 protein: CASSFSGARNQPQHF; CDR3 DNA: TGTGCCAGCAGTTTTAGTGGGGCCAGAAATCAGCCCCAGCATTTT
V gene: TRBV19; clone size: few; J gene: TRBJ1-2; D gene: .; CDR3 protein: CASSIETGGGYTF; CDR3 DNA: TGTGCCAGTAGTATCGAGACCGGGGGGGGCTACACCTTC
V gene: TRBV27; clone size: .; J gene: TRBJ1-5; D gene: .; CDR3 protein: CASSLGGTHQPQHF; CDR3 DNA: TGTGCCAGCAGTTTAGGGGGGACCCATCAGCCCCAGCATTTT
V gene: TRBV7-2; clone size: few; J gene: TRBJ2-1; D gene: .; CDR3 protein: CASSTSSGAHYNEQFF; CDR3 DNA: TGTGCCAGCAGCACCTCGTCAGGGGCCCACTACAATGAGCAGTTCTTC
V gene: TRBV4-1; clone size: .; J gene: TRBJ2-5; D gene: .; CDR3 protein: CASSQDRRMETQYF; CDR3 DNA: TGCGCCAGCAGCCAAGATCGGCGAATGGAGACCCAGTACTTC
V gene: TRBV28; clone size: .; J gene: TRBJ2-5; D gene: .; CDR3 protein: CASSPLGRNQETQYF; CDR3 DNA: TGTGCCAGCAGCCCCCTGGGACGGAATCAAGAGACCCAGTACTTC
V gene: TRBV5-6; clone size: .; J gene: TRBJ2-1; D gene: TRBD1; CDR3 protein: CASSLTRDRGYNEQFF; CDR3 DNA: TGTGCCAGCAGCTTGACCCGGGACAGGGGGTACAATGAGCAGTTCTTC
V gene: TRBV7-3; clone size: .; J gene: TRBJ2-1; D gene: .; CDR3 protein: CASSPHGLTGYNEQFF; CDR3 DNA: TGTGCCAGCAGCCCACATGGACTAACGGGTTACAATGAGCAGTTCTTC
V gene: TRBV7-8; clone size: .; J gene: TRBJ2-3; D gene: .; CDR3 protein: CASSRGQSTDTQYF; CDR3 DNA: TGTGCCAGCAGCCGCGGACAGAGCACAGATACGCAGTATTTT
V gene: TRBV19; clone size: .; J gene: TRBJ2-2; D gene: .; CDR3 protein: CASSMGGTNTGELFF; CDR3 DNA: TGTGCCAGTAGTATGGGTGGGACGAACACCGGGGAGCTGTTTTTT
V gene: TRBV7-3; clone size: .; J gene: TRBJ2-1; D gene: .; CDR3 protein: CASSLSGGTLGYNEQFF; CDR3 DNA: TGTGCCAGCAGCTTAAGTGGGGGGACTCTCGGATACAATGAGCAGTTCTTC
V gene: TRBV9; clone size: .; J gene: TRBJ2-5; D gene: .; CDR3 protein: CASSVVRTPKETQYF; CDR3 DNA: TGTGCCAGCAGCGTAGTACGGACGCCTAAAGAGACCCAGTACTTC
V gene: TRBV7-2; clone size: .; J gene: TRBJ1-3; D gene: .; CDR3 protein: CASSLDNSGNTIYF; CDR3 DNA: TGTGCCAGCAGCTTAGACAACTCTGGAAACACCATATATTTT
V gene: TRBV6-5; clone size: .; J gene: TRBJ1-6; D gene: .; CDR3 protein: CASSWGPPTPLHF; CDR3 DNA: TGTGCCAGCAGTTGGGGCCCCCCAACACCCCTCCACTTT
V gene: TRBV10-3; clone size: .; J gene: TRBJ1-1; D gene: TRBD1; CDR3 protein: CAITPTGPNTEAFF; CDR3 DNA: TGTGCCATCACCCCGACAGGGCCGAACACTGAAGCTTTCTTT
V gene: TRBV6-1; clone size: .; J gene: TRBJ1-5; D gene: .; CDR3 protein: CASSEGIGYNQPQHF; CDR3 DNA: TGTGCCAGCAGCGAAGGGATAGGCTACAATCAGCCCCAGCATTTT
V gene: TRBV19; clone size: .; J gene: TRBJ1-2; D gene: TRBD1; CDR3 protein: CASSIQFTGGDGYTF; CDR3 DNA: TGTGCCAGTAGTATTCAATTTACAGGGGGGGACGGCTACACCTTC
V gene: TRBV5-4; clone size: .; J gene: TRBJ1-1; D gene: .; CDR3 protein: CASSLGGSYTEAFF; CDR3 DNA: TGTGCCAGCAGCTTGGGGGGTAGTTACACTGAAGCTTTCTTT
V gene: TRBV5-4; clone size: .; J gene: TRBJ2-7; D gene: TRBD2; CDR3 protein: CASSFGTSGPYEQYF; CDR3 DNA: TGTGCCAGCAGCTTTGGGACTAGCGGCCCCTACGAGCAGTACTTC
V gene: TRBV29-1; clone size: once; J gene: TRBJ1-3; D gene: .; CDR3 protein: CSVTIPPGNTIYF; CDR3 DNA: TGCAGCGTTACGATCCCACCTGGAAACACCATATATTTT
V gene: TRBV28; clone size: few; J gene: TRBJ2-3; D gene: TRBD1; CDR3 protein: CASSSDRGFTDTQYF; CDR3 DNA: TGTGCCAGCAGTTCGGACAGGGGCTTCACAGATACGCAGTATTTT
V gene: TRBV27; clone size: .; J gene: TRBJ1-2; D gene: .; CDR3 protein: CASSSTGMNGYTF; CDR3 DNA: TGTGCCAGCAGTTCTACAGGGATGAATGGCTACACCTTC
V gene: TRBV19; clone size: .; J gene: TRBJ2-5; D gene: TRBD1; CDR3 protein: CASSSWFGTGAEETQYF; CDR3 DNA: TGTGCCAGTAGCTCCTGGTTTGGGACAGGGGCTGAGGAGACCCAGTACTTC
V gene: TRBV6-5; clone size: .; J gene: TRBJ1-3; D gene: .; CDR3 protein: CASRPQGSEGNTIYF; CDR3 DNA: TGTGCCAGCAGACCACAGGGTTCAGAAGGAAACACCATATATTTT
V gene: TRBV6-1; clone size: .; J gene: TRBJ2-2; D gene: .; CDR3 protein: CASSEKGTGELFF; CDR3 DNA: TGTGCCAGCAGTGAAAAGGGAACCGGGGAGCTGTTTTTT
V gene: TRBV5-6; clone size: .; J gene: TRBJ2-1; D gene: .; CDR3 protein: CASSPGGRTMSEQFF; CDR3 DNA: TGTGCCAGCAGCCCCGGGGGCCGCACAATGAGCGAGCAGTTCTTC